This T cell receptor (beta chain) was identified in a study of T cell repertoires in cytomegalovirus infection. Findings of the study overall: In two of eight donors, the top clonotype was HLA-C-restricted CMV-specific. Pooled public TCR beta family frequency picked out CMV carriers with the relevant HLA.

TCRdb reprocessed the reads via MiXCR and lists one record per CDR3 protein. Found here are 350,000 to 400,000 distinct CDR3 sequences, approximately 35% of them singletons; the top ten hold about 13%. The count of this clonotype is one. Its specificity is not known. The clonotype was recovered from a human donor in good health (CMV status not recorded). Some clones in this sample may be carry-over from other donors' samples. Specimen: cultured PBMCs, collected from culture after CMV antigen stimulation.

The CDR3: CAISVFSGYTF. CDR3 in DNA: TGTGCCATCAGTGTTTTCTCCGGCTACACCTTC. The chain recombines TRBV10-3 with TRBJ1-2; the D is unclear. This CDR3 spans 11 amino acids. From germline, CDR1 is ENHRY and CDR2 SYGVKD. V lost 4 bases and J lost 8, with 8 bases in between.